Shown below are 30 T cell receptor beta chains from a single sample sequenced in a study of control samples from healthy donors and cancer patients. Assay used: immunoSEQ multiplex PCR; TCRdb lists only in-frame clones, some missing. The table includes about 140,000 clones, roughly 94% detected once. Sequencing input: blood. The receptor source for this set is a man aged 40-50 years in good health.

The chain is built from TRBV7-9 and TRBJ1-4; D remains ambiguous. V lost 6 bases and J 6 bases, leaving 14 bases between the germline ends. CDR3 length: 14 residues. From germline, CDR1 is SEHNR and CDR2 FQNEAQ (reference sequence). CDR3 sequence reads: CASRKGVGDEKLFF. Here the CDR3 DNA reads TGTGCCAGCAGGAAGGGAGTCGGCGATGAAAAACTGTTTTTT.

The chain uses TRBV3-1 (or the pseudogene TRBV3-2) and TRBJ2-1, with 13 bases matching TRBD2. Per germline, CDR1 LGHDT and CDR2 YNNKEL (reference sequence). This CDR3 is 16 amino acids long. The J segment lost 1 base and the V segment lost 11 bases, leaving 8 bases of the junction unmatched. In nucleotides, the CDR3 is TGTGCCTCCCACGGGACTAGCGGGAATTCCTACAATGAGCAGTTCTTC. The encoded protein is CASHGTSGNSYNEQFF.

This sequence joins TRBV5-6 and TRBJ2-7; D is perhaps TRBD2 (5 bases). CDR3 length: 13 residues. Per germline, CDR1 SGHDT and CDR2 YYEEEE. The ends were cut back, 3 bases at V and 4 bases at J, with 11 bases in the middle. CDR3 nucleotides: TGTGCCAGCAGCTGGACTCGAGGATACGAGCAGTACTTC. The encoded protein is CASSWTRGYEQYF. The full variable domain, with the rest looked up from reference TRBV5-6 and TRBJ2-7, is DAGVTQSPTHLIKTRGQQVTLRCSPKSGHDTVSWYQQALGQGPQFIFQYYEEEERQRGNFPDRFSGHQFPNYSSELNVNALLLGDSALYLCASSWTRGYEQYFGPGTRLTVT.

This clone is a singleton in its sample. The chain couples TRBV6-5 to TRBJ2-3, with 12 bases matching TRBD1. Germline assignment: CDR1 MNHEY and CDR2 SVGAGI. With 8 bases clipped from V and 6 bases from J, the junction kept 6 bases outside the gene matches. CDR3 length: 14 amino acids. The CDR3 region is CASGGQGARDTQYF. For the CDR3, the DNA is TGTGCCAGCGGGGGACAGGGGGCCCGCGATACGCAGTATTTT.

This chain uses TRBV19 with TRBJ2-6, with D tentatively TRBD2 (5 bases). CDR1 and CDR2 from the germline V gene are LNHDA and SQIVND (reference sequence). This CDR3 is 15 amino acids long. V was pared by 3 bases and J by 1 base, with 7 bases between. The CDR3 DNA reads TGTGCCAGTAGTATCTCGGGGTCTGGGGCCAACGTCCTGACTTTC. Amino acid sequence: CASSISGSGANVLTF.

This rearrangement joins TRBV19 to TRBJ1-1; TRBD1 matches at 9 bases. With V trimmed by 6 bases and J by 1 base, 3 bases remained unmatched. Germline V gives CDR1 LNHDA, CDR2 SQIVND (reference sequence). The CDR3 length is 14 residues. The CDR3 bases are TGTGCCAGTAGGTGGGGACAGGGGAACACTGAAGCTTTCTTT. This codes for CASRWGQGNTEAFF.

DNA for the CDR3: TGTGCCAGCAGCCCGAGAGGGTGGGGCTACACCTTC. Translating it yields CASSPRGWGYTF. The chain has TRBV9 and TRBJ1-2; D call uncertain. The germline V and J ends were trimmed by 4 bases and 8 bases, with 12 bases remaining between them. This CDR3 region has 12 residues. CDR1 and CDR2 from the germline V gene are SGDLS and YYNGEE. The whole variable domain, remainder taken from reference TRBV9 and TRBJ1-2, is DSGVTQTPKHLITATGQRVTLRCSPRSGDLSVYWYQQSLDQGLQFLIQYYNGEERAKGNILERFSAQQFPDLHSELNLSSLELGDSALYFCASSPRGWGYTFGSGTRLTVV.

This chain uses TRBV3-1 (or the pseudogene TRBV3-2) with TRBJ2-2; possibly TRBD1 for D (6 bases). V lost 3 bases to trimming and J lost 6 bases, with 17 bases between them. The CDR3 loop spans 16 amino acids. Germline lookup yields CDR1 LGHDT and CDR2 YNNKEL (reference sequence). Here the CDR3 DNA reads TGTGCCAGCAGCCACCTCGGGACACTGGATGCCGGGGAGCTGTTTTTT. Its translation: CASSHLGTLDAGELFF.

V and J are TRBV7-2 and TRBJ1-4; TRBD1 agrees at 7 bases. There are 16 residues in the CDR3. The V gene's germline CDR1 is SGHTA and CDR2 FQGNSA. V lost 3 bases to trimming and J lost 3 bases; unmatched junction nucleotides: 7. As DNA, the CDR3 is TGTGCCAGCAGCTTGAGCGTACAGGGGTCTAATGAAAAACTGTTTTTT. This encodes CASSLSVQGSNEKLFF.

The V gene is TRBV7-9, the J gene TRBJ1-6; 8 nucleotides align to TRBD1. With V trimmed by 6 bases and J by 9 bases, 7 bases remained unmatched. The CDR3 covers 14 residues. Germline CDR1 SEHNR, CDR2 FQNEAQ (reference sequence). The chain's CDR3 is CASRSGQGGSPLHF. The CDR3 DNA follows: TGTGCCAGCAGAAGCGGACAGGGTGGTTCACCCCTCCACTTT.

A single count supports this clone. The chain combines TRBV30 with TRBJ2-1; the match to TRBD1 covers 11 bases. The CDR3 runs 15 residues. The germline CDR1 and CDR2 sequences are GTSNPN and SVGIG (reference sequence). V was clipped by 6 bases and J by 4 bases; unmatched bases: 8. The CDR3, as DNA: TGTGCCTGCCACTGGACAGGGGGCAGGTACAATGAGCAGTTCTTC. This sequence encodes CACHWTGGRYNEQFF.

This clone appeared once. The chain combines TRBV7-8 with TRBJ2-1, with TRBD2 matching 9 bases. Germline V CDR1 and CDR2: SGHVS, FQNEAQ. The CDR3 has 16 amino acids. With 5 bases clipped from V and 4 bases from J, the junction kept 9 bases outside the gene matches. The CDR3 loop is CASSGGGGAVYNEQFF. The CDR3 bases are TGTGCCAGCAGCGGCGGCGGGGGGGCCGTTTACAATGAGCAGTTCTTC.

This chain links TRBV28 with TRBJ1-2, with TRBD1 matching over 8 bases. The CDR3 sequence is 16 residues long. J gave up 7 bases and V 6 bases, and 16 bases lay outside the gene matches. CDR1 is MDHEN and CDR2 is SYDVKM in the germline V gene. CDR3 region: CASRSDWTGREGGYTF. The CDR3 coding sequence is TGTGCCAGCAGATCGGACTGGACAGGGCGGGAGGGTGGCTACACCTTC.

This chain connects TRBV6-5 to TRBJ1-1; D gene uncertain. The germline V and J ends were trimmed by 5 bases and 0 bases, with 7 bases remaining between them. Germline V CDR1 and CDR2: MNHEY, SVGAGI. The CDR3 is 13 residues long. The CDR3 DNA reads TGTGCCAGCAGTCGAGGAGTGAACACTGAAGCTTTCTTT. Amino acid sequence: CASSRGVNTEAFF.

This CDR3 reads CASIRTGNTEAFF. CDR3 DNA: TGTGCCAGCATCAGGACAGGGAACACTGAAGCTTTCTTT. This sequence joins TRBV25-1 and TRBJ1-1, with TRBD1 identical over 7 bases. CDR3 size: 13 residues. Unmatched junction bases numbered 3, after V lost 7 bases and J lost 1 base. The germline V gene encodes CDR1 MGHDK and CDR2 SYGVNS.

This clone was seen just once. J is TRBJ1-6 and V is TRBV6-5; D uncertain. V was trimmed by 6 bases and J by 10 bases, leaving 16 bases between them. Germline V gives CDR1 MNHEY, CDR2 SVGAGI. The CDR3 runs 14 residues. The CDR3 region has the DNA TGTGCCAGCAGGGGCTCCACTGGCTTGTCACCCCTCCACTTT. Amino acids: CASRGSTGLSPLHF.

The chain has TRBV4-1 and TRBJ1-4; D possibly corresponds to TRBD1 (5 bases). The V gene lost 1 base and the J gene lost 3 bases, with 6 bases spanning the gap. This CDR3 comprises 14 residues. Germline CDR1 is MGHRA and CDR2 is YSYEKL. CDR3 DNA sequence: TGCGCCAGCAGCCAAGGAGGGGCTAATGAAAAACTGTTTTTT. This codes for CASSQGGANEKLFF.

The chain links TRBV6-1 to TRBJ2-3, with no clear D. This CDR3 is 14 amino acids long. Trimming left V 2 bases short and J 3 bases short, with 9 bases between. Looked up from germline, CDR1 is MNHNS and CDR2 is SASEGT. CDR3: CASSEKGQTDTQYF. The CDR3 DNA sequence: TGTGCCAGCAGTGAAAAGGGCCAGACAGATACGCAGTATTTT.

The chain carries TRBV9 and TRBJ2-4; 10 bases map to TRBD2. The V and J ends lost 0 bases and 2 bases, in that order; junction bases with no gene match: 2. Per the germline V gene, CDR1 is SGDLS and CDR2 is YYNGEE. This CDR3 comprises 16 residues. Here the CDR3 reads CASSVAAGGSKNIQYF. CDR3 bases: TGTGCCAGCAGCGTAGCAGCGGGGGGGTCCAAAAACATTCAGTACTTC.

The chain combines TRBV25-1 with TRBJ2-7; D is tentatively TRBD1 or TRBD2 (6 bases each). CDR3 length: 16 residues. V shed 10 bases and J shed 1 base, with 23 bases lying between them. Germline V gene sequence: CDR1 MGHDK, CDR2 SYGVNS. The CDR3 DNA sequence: TGTGCCACCTCGACCGGAGGGGGTCCCCCTTCCTACGAGCAGTACTTC. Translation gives CATSTGGGPPSYEQYF.

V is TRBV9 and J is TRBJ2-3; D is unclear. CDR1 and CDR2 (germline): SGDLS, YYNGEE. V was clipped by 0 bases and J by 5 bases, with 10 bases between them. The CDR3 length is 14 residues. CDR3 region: CASSVEAMGDTQYF. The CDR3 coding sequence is TGTGCCAGCAGCGTAGAGGCTATGGGAGATACGCAGTATTTT. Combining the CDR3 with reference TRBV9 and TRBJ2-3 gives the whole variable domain DSGVTQTPKHLITATGQRVTLRCSPRSGDLSVYWYQQSLDQGLQFLIQYYNGEERAKGNILERFSAQQFPDLHSELNLSSLELGDSALYFCASSVEAMGDTQYFGPGTRLTVL.

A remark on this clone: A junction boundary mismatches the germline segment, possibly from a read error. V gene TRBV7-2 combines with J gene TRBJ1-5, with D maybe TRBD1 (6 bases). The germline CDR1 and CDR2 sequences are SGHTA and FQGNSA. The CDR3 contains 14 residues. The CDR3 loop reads CASSLAGGNQPQHF. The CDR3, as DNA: TGTGCCAGCAGCCTAGCAGGGGGCAATCAGCCCCAGCATTTT.

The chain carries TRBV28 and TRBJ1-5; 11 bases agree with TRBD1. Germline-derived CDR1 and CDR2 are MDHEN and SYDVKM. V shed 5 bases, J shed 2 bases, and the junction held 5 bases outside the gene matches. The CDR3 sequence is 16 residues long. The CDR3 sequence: CASSPDRGRGNQPQHF. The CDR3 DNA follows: TGTGCCAGCAGTCCGGACAGGGGGCGAGGCAATCAGCCCCAGCATTTT.

CDR3 in amino acids: CASSLAQGRSTGELFF. CDR3 sequence (DNA): TGCGCCAGCAGCTTGGCCCAGGGCAGGAGCACCGGGGAGCTGTTTTTT. V gene TRBV5-1 combines with J gene TRBJ2-2, with TRBD1 as a possible D gene (5 bases). V was pared by 0 bases and J by 4 bases, with 13 bases between. Germline V lookup: CDR1 SGHRS, CDR2 YFSETQ. There are 16 residues in the CDR3.

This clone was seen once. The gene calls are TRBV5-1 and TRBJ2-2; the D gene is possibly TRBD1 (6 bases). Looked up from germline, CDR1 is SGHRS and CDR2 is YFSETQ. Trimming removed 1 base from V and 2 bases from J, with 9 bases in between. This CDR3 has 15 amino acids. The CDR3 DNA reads TGCGCCAGCAGCTTGAAACAGGGTAACACCGGGGAGCTGTTTTTT. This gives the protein CASSLKQGNTGELFF.

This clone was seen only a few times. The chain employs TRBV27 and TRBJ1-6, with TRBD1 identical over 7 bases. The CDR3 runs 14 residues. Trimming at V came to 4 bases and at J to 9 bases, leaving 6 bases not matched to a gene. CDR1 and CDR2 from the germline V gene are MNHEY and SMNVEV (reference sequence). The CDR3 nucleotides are TGTGCCAGCAGTTCGCGGGGACAGATTTCACCCCTCCACTTT. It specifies CASSSRGQISPLHF.

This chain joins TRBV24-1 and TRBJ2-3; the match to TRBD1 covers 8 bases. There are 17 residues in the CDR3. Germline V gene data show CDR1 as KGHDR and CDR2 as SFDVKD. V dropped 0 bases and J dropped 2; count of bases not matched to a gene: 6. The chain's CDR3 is CATSDLGSGQDTDTQYF. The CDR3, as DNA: TGTGCCACCAGTGATTTGGGTTCGGGACAGGACACAGATACGCAGTATTTT.

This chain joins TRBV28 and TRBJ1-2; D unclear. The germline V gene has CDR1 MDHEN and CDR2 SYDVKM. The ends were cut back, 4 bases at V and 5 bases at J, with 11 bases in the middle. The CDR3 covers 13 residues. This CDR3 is CASSSDIGYGYTF. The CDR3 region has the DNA TGTGCCAGCAGTTCCGACATTGGGTATGGCTACACCTTC.

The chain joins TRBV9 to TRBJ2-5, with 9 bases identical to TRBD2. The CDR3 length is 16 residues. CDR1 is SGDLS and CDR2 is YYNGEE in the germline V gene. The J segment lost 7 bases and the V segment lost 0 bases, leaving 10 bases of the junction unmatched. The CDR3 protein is CASSVDPSGVRGTQYF. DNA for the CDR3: TGTGCCAGCAGCGTAGATCCTAGCGGGGTCCGGGGGACCCAGTACTTC.

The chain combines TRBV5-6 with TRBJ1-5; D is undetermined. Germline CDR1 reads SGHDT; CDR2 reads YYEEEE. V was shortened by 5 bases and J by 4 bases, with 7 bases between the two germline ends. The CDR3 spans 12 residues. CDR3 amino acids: CASRFQNQPQHF. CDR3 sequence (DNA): TGTGCCAGCAGATTCCAAAATCAGCCCCAGCATTTT.